The 19 T cell receptor beta chains below all came from one sample that was sequenced in a study of T-cell reconstitution after alpha-beta-depleted transplantation in children. Unique molecular identifiers tagged the TCRbeta library. TCRdb fed the PCR reads into MiXCR, producing one record per CDR3 protein. The sample lists approximately 500,000 distinct CDR3 sequences, over 9.5% occurring once. The specimen was PBMCs, collected before TCRalphabeta/CD19-depleted stem cell transplant. These receptors came from a child aged 2 to 10 with inherited bone marrow failure, due to receive a stem cell transplant.

The V gene is TRBV6-5, the J gene TRBJ2-2; D is unclear. Germline CDR1 MNHEY, CDR2 SVGAGI. The CDR3 covers 16 residues. Trimming stripped 4 bases from V and 5 bases from J, with 17 bases between. CDR3 in DNA: TGTGCCAGCAGTTCCTTTGGGGTGCTAGATACCGGGGAGCTGTTTTTT. Protein sequence: CASSSFGVLDTGELFF.

The table lists this clonotype with many counts. J is TRBJ2-3 and V is TRBV9; 13 bases are shared with TRBD2. The CDR3 runs to 16 residues. Germline values: CDR1 SGDLS, CDR2 YYNGEE. V was pared by 2 bases and J by 3 bases, with 3 bases of the junction left unmatched. This CDR3 is CASSVGTSGITDTQYF. CDR3 bases: TGTGCCAGCAGCGTCGGGACTAGCGGGATAACAGATACGCAGTATTTT.

In its sample, this clonotype was seen many times. An end of the junction differs from the germline gene, which may be a read error. This rearrangement joins TRBV29-1 to TRBJ2-7, with 9 bases that match TRBD1. This CDR3 is 12 amino acids long. CDR1 is SQVTM, CDR2 ANQGSEA, per germline. The CDR3 region has the DNA TGCAGCGCCACAGGGGGCTCCCACGAGCAGTACTTC. Its translation: CSATGGSHEQYF.

The table lists this clonotype with many counts. The rearrangement uses TRBV7-2 and TRBJ2-1, with 8 bases fitting TRBD1. There are 15 residues in the CDR3. Germline CDR1 SGHTA, CDR2 FQGNSA. The junction had 3 bases not matched to a gene; V was cut back by 1 base and J by 4 bases. Here the CDR3 DNA reads TGTGCCAGCAGCTTAGTCAACAGGGGGTACAATGAGCAGTTCTTC. It encodes CASSLVNRGYNEQFF.

At least ten counts were recorded for this clonotype. V and J are TRBV12-3 or TRBV12-4 and TRBJ2-1, with D possibly being TRBD2 (5 bases). The length of the CDR3 is 11 residues. V lost 7 bases to trimming and J lost 9 bases, with 10 bases between them. CDR3 amino acids: CASTRGAEQFF. CDR3 DNA sequence: TGTGCCAGCACCCGGGGTGCTGAGCAGTTCTTC.

This clonotype was recorded many times. This chain links TRBV3-1 with TRBJ1-4; no definite D call. The ends were cut back, 0 bases at V and 8 bases at J, with 4 bases in the middle. The CDR3 has 12 amino acids. Germline V gene sequence: CDR1 LGHDT, CDR2 YNNKEL (reference sequence). This chain's CDR3 is CASSQDREKLFF. Here the CDR3 DNA reads TGTGCCAGCAGCCAAGATCGAGAAAAACTGTTTTTT.

The table lists this clonotype with a few counts. The genes are TRBV5-1 and TRBJ2-1; TRBD2 might be the D (6 bases). The CDR3 length is 16 residues. CDR1 SGHRS and CDR2 YFSETQ come from the germline V gene. Trimming cost V 0 bases and J 3 bases, with 13 bases left between them. CDR3 in DNA: TGCGCCAGCAGCTTGGATCCAGCGGGCCTCTACAATGAGCAGTTCTTC. Translation gives CASSLDPAGLYNEQFF.

This clonotype was counted at least ten times. The chain employs TRBV29-1 and TRBJ1-1, with a possible D match to TRBD1 (5 bases). This CDR3 is 12 amino acids long. Germline V gene lookup returns CDR1 SQVTM and CDR2 ANQGSEA. V lost 5 bases and J lost 2, with 9 bases in between. The chain's CDR3 is CSVRGINTEAFF. In DNA, the CDR3 is TGCAGCGTTCGGGGGATCAACACTGAAGCTTTCTTT.

This clonotype was seen at least ten times. The V gene is TRBV5-1, the J gene TRBJ1-4, with TRBD1 matching 9 bases. The germline gives CDR1 SGHRS, CDR2 YFSETQ. Trimming took 0 bases from V and 6 from J; bases not matched to a gene: 12. The CDR3 is made up of 18 amino acids. The CDR3 nucleotides read TGCGCCAGCAGCTTGGTCCGGGACAGGGCGATTTATGATGAAAAACTGTTTTTT. This gives the protein CASSLVRDRAIYDEKLFF.

This clonotype showed up just a few times. The chain recombines TRBV20-1 with TRBJ2-1, with TRBD2 identical over 9 bases. Germline V gene sequence: CDR1 DFQATT, CDR2 SNEGSKA (reference sequence). The CDR3 is made up of 13 amino acids. V was clipped by 6 bases and J by 10 bases; unmatched bases: 10. CDR3 sequence (DNA): TGCAGTGCGGAATCTAGCGGGATAGGAGAGCAGTTCTTC. Residues: CSAESSGIGEQFF.

V is TRBV5-6 and J is TRBJ2-7; 7 bases are shared with TRBD2. From germline, CDR1 is SGHDT and CDR2 YYEEEE. This CDR3 is 15 amino acids long. Germline trimming cut 3 bases from V and 3 bases from J; bases unmatched to any gene: 9. Written as DNA, the CDR3 is TGTGCCAGCAGCTCGCCGGGACTACGGGACTACGAGCAGTACTTC. Translation: CASSSPGLRDYEQYF.

The sample holds many counts of this clonotype. This chain joins TRBV5-1 and TRBJ2-1, with 8 bases identical to TRBD2. Trimming took 0 bases from V and 3 from J; bases not matched to a gene: 5. CDR1 and CDR2 from the germline V gene are SGHRS and YFSETQ. CDR3 length equals 16 residues. This CDR3 is CASSLGAGRGYNEQFF. CDR3 nucleotides: TGCGCCAGCAGCTTGGGGGCCGGGAGGGGCTACAATGAGCAGTTCTTC.

This clonotype was recorded at least ten times. The rearrangement joins TRBV27 to TRBJ2-3; perhaps TRBD2 as D (5 bases). The V and J ends lost 3 bases and 5 bases respectively, with 12 bases between them. Germline assignment: CDR1 MNHEY and CDR2 SMNVEV (reference sequence). The CDR3 is made up of 14 amino acids. CDR3 sequence reads: CASSLGPEGDTQYF. CDR3 coding DNA: TGTGCCAGCAGTTTGGGCCCCGAGGGAGATACGCAGTATTTT.

Only a few counts were recorded for this clonotype. V and J are TRBV28 and TRBJ2-1, with a possible D match to TRBD1 (6 bases). Germline CDR1 MDHEN, CDR2 SYDVKM. This CDR3 region has 12 residues. Deletions cut 6 bases from V and 9 bases from J, with 12 bases between. CDR3 residues: CASRRGMGEQFF. The CDR3 DNA follows: TGTGCCAGCAGGAGGGGGATGGGTGAGCAGTTCTTC.

The chain combines TRBV10-3 with TRBJ2-4; D gene ambiguous. The CDR3 is made up of 13 amino acids. V lost 6 bases to trimming and J lost 9 bases, with 15 bases between them. In germline, CDR1 is ENHRY, CDR2 SYGVKD. CDR3 sequence (DNA): TGTGCCATCAGCCTGACCCCGGAAGTCATTCAGTACTTC. Protein product: CAISLTPEVIQYF.

J is TRBJ2-1 and V is TRBV28, with D perhaps TRBD2 (6 bases). The CDR3 runs 15 residues. Germline CDR1 and CDR2: MDHEN and SYDVKM. V was cut by 3 bases and J by 8 bases, with 17 bases left in between. In nucleotides, the CDR3 is TGTGCCAGCAGTTTCTTTGCGGGGAGCGGTGATGAGCAGTTCTTC. This encodes CASSFFAGSGDEQFF. The whole variable domain, remainder taken from reference TRBV28 and TRBJ2-1, is DVKVTQSSRYLVKRTGEKVFLECVQDMDHENMFWYRQDPGLGLRLIYFSYDVKMKEKGDIPEGYSVSREKKERFSLILESASTNQTSMYLCASSFFAGSGDEQFFGPGTRLTVL.

A few counts support this clonotype. The chain couples TRBV30 to TRBJ1-2; TRBD1 agrees at 7 bases. Germline V gives CDR1 GTSNPN, CDR2 SVGIG (reference sequence). V shed 4 bases, J shed 4 bases, and the junction held 6 bases outside the gene matches. There are 13 residues in the CDR3. CDR3 sequence reads: CAWMPGGAYGYTF. CDR3 nucleotides: TGTGCCTGGATGCCAGGGGGGGCCTATGGCTACACCTTC.

This clonotype was seen at least ten times. The gene calls are TRBV12-3 or TRBV12-4 and TRBJ2-3, with a possible D match to TRBD2 (6 bases). The ends were cut back, 3 bases at V and 7 bases at J, with 11 bases in the middle. This CDR3 is 13 amino acids long. The chain's CDR3 is CASSFFSGYTQYF. In nucleotides, the CDR3 is TGTGCCAGCAGTTTTTTTAGCGGCTATACGCAGTATTTT.

As DNA, the CDR3 is TGCGCCAGCAGCCCGAGTCATCTCCAAGAGACCCAGTACTTC. Protein: CASSPSHLQETQYF. V is TRBV5-1 and J is TRBJ2-5; D not certain. Germline loops: CDR1 SGHRS, CDR2 YFSETQ. The CDR3 has 14 residues. V shed 4 bases and J shed 1 base, with 11 bases lying between them.